One and the same sample provided the 12 T cell receptor beta chains below, sequenced in a study of cytomegalovirus exposure and HLA in healthy donors. 13 Jbeta primers and 60 Vbeta primers were used for the PCR. The repertoire was sequenced with immunoSEQ multiplex PCR; TCRdb's copy has only in-frame clones and lacks some. The sample has roughly 150,000 clones, roughly 73% seen once. The source material was PBMCs. These receptors all come from a man younger than 35 in good health and CMV-seropositive.

Details on this clone: It is likely a read error, because the conserved phenylalanine at the end of the CDR3 is missing. Because the CDR3's place on the DNA is in doubt, the DNA is left out and the CDR3 is given as listed by TCRdb. V gene TRBV6-1 combines with J gene TRBJ1-2. Germline values: CDR1 MNHNS, CDR2 SASEGT. The CDR3 spans 13 amino acids, including both terminal residues. The CDR3 loop is CASSEYSGGRAPL.

A few counts support this clone. CDR3 sequence reads: CASSQEVGEGETQYF. As DNA, the CDR3 is TGTGCCAGCAGCCAAGAGGTAGGGGAGGGGGAGACGCAGTATTTT. The V gene is TRBV4-2, the J gene TRBJ2-3; weak D call: TRBD2 (7 bases). The CDR3 loop spans 15 amino acids. V lost 0 bases, J lost 9 bases, and 16 bases lay in between. CDR1 and CDR2 (germline): LGHNA, YNFKEQ.

This chain uses TRBV6-1 with TRBJ1-1; no definite D call. Germline V lookup: CDR1 MNHNS, CDR2 SASEGT. The CDR3 has 14 amino acids. V lost 6 bases to trimming and J lost 10 bases, with 21 bases between them. The CDR3 sequence is CASRNLRSGFVAFF. CDR3 sequence (DNA): TGTGCCAGCAGAAATCTTAGGTCAGGCTTCGTAGCTTTCTTT.

The CDR3 DNA follows: TGTGTGGGGGCGACGAGGCCCGGAAGTCTATCTGGGGCCAACGTCCTGACTTTC. Protein: CVGATRPGSLSGANVLTF. V gene TRBV2 combines with J gene TRBJ2-6, with TRBD1 as a possible D gene (6 bases). The CDR3 runs to 18 residues. Germline CDR1 SNHLY, CDR2 FYNNEI.

The chain has TRBV18 and TRBJ2-1; 7 bases fit TRBD2. The CDR3 extends over 11 amino acids. The V gene's germline CDR1 is KGHSH and CDR2 LQKENI. Losses at the gene ends were 8 bases for V and 7 bases for J; bases not matched to a gene: 2. The CDR3 sequence is CASLGGNEQFF. In DNA, the CDR3 is TGTGCCAGCCTGGGAGGGAATGAGCAGTTCTTC.

This clone was recorded once. This chain links TRBV19 with TRBJ1-2; no clear D gene. Germline-derived CDR1 and CDR2 are LNHDA and SQIVND (reference sequence). The V end lost 3 bases, the J end lost 2 bases, and 7 bases lay between the germline ends. The CDR3 sequence is 13 residues long. In DNA, the CDR3 is TGTGCCAGTAGTATTTCGGGAAACTATGGCTACACCTTC. It codes for CASSISGNYGYTF. Looking up the rest from reference TRBV19 and TRBJ1-2 gives the full variable domain: DGGITQSPKYLFRKEGQNVTLSCEQNLNHDAMYWYRQDPGQGLRLIYYSQIVNDFQKGDIAEGYSVSREKKESFPLTVTSAQKNPTAFYLCASSISGNYGYTFGSGTRLTVV.

The J gene is TRBJ2-1, the V gene TRBV7-7; weak D call: TRBD2 (5 bases). The CDR3 contains 15 residues. Looked up from germline, CDR1 is SSHAT and CDR2 is FNYEAQ (reference sequence). V lost 4 bases to trimming and J lost 0 bases, with 10 bases between them. CDR3 region: CASSSGISSYNEQFF. The CDR3 bases are TGTGCCAGCAGCTCCGGGATAAGCTCCTACAATGAGCAGTTCTTC.

This rearrangement joins TRBV30 to TRBJ1-3, with D maybe TRBD1 (5 bases). Between the trimmed V and J ends, which lost 1 base and 9 bases, there was a span of 16 bases. Per the germline V gene, CDR1 is GTSNPN and CDR2 is SVGIG (reference sequence). There are 14 residues in the CDR3. The CDR3, as DNA: TGTGCCTGGAGTGAGCAGGGTTCTCGGGCCACCATATATTTT. This sequence encodes CAWSEQGSRATIYF.

This clone was seen just once. Because the CDR3's place on the DNA is in doubt, the DNA is left out and the CDR3 is given as listed by TCRdb. V is TRBV28 and J is TRBJ2-6; the D call in the table, TRBD1, was not verified against the DNA. Germline CDR1 is MDHEN and CDR2 is SYDVKM. The CDR3 is 18 amino acids long, termini counted. The CDR3 spells CASSSSGTGVSLANVLTF.

The chain has TRBV6-6 and TRBJ2-1; D ambiguous. Deletions cut 8 bases from V and 1 base from J, with 9 bases between. The CDR3 runs 13 residues. The germline gives CDR1 MNHNY, CDR2 SVGAGI (reference sequence). The CDR3 coding sequence is TGTGCCAGCGGAGCCCTTTCCTACAATGAGCAGTTCTTC. It encodes CASGALSYNEQFF.

CDR3: CASSPLREGPVETQYF. DNA of the CDR3: TGTGCCAGCAGCCCCTTGCGGGAGGGCCCGGTGGAGACCCAGTACTTC. V and J are TRBV7-9 and TRBJ2-5; 9 positions agree with TRBD2. This CDR3 is 16 amino acids long. CDR1 SEHNR and CDR2 FQNEAQ come from the germline V gene (reference sequence). The ends lost 5 bases at V and 5 bases at J; junction bases unmatched: 12.

In its sample, this clone was seen a few times. CDR3 sequence: CASSLGTGDYEKLFF. CDR3 sequence (DNA): TGTGCCAGCAGCCTTGGGACAGGGGATTATGAAAAACTGTTTTTT. This sequence joins TRBV7-9 and TRBJ1-4, with 10 bases matching TRBD1. V lost 5 bases, J lost 6 bases, and 6 bases stayed unmatched. Germline V gene data show CDR1 as SEHNR and CDR2 as FQNEAQ (reference sequence). CDR3 size: 15 residues.